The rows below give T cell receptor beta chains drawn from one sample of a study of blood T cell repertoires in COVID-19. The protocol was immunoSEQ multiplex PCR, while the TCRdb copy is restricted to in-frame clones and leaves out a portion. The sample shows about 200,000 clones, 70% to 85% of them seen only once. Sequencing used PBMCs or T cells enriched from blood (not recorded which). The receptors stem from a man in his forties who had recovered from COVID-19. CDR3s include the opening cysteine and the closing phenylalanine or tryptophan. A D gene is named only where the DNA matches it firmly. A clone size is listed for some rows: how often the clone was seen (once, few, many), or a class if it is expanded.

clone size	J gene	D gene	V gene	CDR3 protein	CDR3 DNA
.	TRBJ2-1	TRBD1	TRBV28	CASNSGQGDEQFF	TGTGCCAGCAACTCCGGACAGGGCGATGAGCAGTTCTTC
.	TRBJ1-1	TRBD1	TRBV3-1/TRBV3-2	CASTNQFGGARGWSGTEAFF	TGTGCCAGCACCAACCAATTCGGAGGGGCCAGGGGGTGGTCAGGCACTGAAGCTTTCTTT
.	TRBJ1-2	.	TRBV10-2	CASTQADSIWGNDGYTF	TGCGCCAGCACCCAAGCGGACAGCATCTGGGGTAACGATGGCTACACCTTC
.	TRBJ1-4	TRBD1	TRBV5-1	CASSFSPGQGEKLFF	TGCGCCAGCAGCTTTTCTCCGGGACAGGGGGAAAAACTGTTTTTT
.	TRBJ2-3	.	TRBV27	CASMSLVGDTQYF	TGTGCCAGCATGTCGCTAGTCGGCGATACGCAGTATTTT
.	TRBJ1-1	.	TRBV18	CASSTLDRNTEAFF	TGTGCCAGCTCAACACTTGACAGGAACACTGAAGCTTTCTTT
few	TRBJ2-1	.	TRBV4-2	CASSQEREPYNEQFF	TGTGCCAGCAGCCAAGAGAGGGAGCCCTACAATGAGCAGTTCTTC
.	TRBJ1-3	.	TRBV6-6	CASSLPGRQGQSNTIYF	TGTGCCAGCAGTCTGCCGGGACGTCAGGGGCAGTCGAACACCATATATTTT
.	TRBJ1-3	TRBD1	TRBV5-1	CASSSGGLQNTIYF	TGCGCCAGCAGCTCAGGGGGCCTCCAAAACACCATATATTTT
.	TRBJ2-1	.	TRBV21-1	CASSKEELAGGEQFF	TGTGCCAGCAGCAAAGAAGAACTAGCTGGGGGTGAGCAGTTCTTC
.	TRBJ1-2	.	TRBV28	CASSLSGAYGYTF	TGTGCCAGCAGTTTGTCTGGGGCCTATGGCTACACCTTC
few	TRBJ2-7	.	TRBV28	CASSKTVYEQYF	TGTGCCAGCTCTAAGACAGTCTACGAGCAGTACTTC
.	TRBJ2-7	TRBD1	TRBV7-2	CASSFGQGQSYEQYF	TGTGCCAGCAGCTTCGGACAGGGGCAATCCTACGAGCAGTACTTC
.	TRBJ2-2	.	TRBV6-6	CASSRLGTLHGELFF	TGTGCCAGCAGTCGGTTAGGGACACTTCACGGGGAGCTGTTTTTT
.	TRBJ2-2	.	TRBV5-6	CASSLASSTGELFF	TGTGCCAGCAGCTTGGCCTCGAGCACCGGGGAGCTGTTTTTT
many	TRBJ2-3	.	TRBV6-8	CASFPTGIPDTQYF	TGTGCCAGTTTCCCCACAGGGATACCAGATACGCAGTATTTT
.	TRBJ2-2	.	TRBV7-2	CASSLFRNTGELFF	TGTGCCAGCAGCTTATTTCGTAACACCGGGGAGCTGTTTTTT